This T cell receptor beta chain was recovered during a study of OX40 agonist ivuxolimab in advanced cancers. With 4 bases removed from V and 1 base from J, the gap between germline ends came to 16 bases. CDR1 is MNHEY, CDR2 SVGAGI, per germline. The CDR3 is 16 amino acids. Only in-frame clones appear in the TCRdb table, and some are missing; sequencing was by immunoSEQ multiplex PCR. Counted here are fewer than 120,000 clones, approximately 89% occurring once; the ten biggest clones make up less than 0.3%. The sample in question was CD4+ or CD8+ T cells sorted from blood, obtained in a trial of the OX40 agonist ivuxolimab. This clonotype originated in an adult with an advanced solid tumor such as melanoma, head and neck, liver or kidney cancer. The chain links TRBV6-5 to TRBJ1-1; no clear D gene. The DNA of the CDR3 is TGTGCCAGCAGTTCCACACTCGCCCGGAAGAACACTGAAGCTTTCTTT. This encodes CASSSTLARKNTEAFF.